This T cell receptor beta chain was found in a study of cytomegalovirus exposure and HLA in healthy donors. Germline loops: CDR1 MNHNS, CDR2 SASEGT. This CDR3 comprises 14 residues. The V segment lost 4 bases and the J segment 0 bases; nucleotides outside the gene matches: 2. The PCR had 60 Vbeta and 13 Jbeta primers. Sequenced by immunoSEQ multiplex PCR; TCRdb stores in-frame clones only, minus some. The top ten clones hold around 19% of a sample with tens of thousands of clones, 70% to 80% of them seen once. Whole-study findings and limits: Specific recognition of CMV antigens was confirmed in vitro for a few chains (all CMV-associated).

Of note for this clone: The antigen is unknown.

The sequenced sample consisted of PBMCs. This sequence joins TRBV6-1 and TRBJ1-1; 7 bases fit TRBD1. The clonotype comes from a woman aged 60-75 years in good health and CMV-seropositive. The CDR3 region has the DNA TGTGCCAGCAGTGTCCAGGGGGTGAACACTGAAGCTTTCTTT. The encoded protein is CASSVQGVNTEAFF.